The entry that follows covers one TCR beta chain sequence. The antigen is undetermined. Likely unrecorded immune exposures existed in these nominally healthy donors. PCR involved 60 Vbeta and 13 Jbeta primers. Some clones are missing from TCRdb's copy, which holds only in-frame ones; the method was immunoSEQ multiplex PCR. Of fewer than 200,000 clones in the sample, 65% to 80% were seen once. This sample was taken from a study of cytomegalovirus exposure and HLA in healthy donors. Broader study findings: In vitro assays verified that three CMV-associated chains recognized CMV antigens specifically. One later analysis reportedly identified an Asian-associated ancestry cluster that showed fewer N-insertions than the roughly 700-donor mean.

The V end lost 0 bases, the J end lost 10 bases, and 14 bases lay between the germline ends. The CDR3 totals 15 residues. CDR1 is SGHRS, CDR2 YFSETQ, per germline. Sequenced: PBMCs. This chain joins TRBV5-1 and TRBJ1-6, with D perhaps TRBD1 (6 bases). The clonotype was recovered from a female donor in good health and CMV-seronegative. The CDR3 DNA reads TGCGCCAGCAGCTTGGCATGGGGGCCAAGCTCACCCCTCCACTTT. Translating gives CASSLAWGPSSPLHF.